This TCR beta chain was identified during a study of T cell responses to AZD1222 COVID-19 vaccine. Study-wide results and limits: Donors skewed white British and female; clonal diversity was possibly underestimated. Unmutated variant regions are reportedly targeted by nearly half of spike-specific TCRs.

As to this clone: The antigen is unknown.

Method: immunoSEQ multiplex PCR; TCRdb's copy keeps in-frame clones and lacks some. The data show about 120,000 clones, with 88% seen just once and approximately 6.5% held by the top ten. Germline V gives CDR1 MDHEN, CDR2 SYDVKM. V lost 6 bases and J 3 bases, leaving 9 bases between the germline ends. This CDR3 contains 12 residues. Second-dose groups at about 4 or about 12 weeks were pooled. The source was peripheral blood, collected 28 days after the second AZD1222 dose. The J gene is TRBJ2-7, the V gene TRBV28, with D perhaps TRBD1 (5 bases). The clonotype was recovered from an adult who received the AZD1222 COVID-19 vaccine. The CDR3 DNA is TGTGCCAGCAGCCTTGACAGCTACGAGCAGTACTTC. This sequence encodes CASSLDSYEQYF.